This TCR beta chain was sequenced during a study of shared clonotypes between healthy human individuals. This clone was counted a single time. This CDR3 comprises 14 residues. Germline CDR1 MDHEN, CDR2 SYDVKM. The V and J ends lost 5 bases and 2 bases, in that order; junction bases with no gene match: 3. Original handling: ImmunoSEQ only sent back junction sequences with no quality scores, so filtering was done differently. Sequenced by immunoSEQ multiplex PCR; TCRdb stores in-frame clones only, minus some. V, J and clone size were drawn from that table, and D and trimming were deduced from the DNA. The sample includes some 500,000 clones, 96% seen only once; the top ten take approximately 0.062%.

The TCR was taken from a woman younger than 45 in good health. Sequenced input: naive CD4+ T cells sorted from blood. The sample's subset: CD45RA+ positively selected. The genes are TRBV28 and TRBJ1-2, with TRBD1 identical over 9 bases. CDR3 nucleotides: TGTGCCAGCAGTCTGGGGACAGGGAACTATGGCTACACCTTC. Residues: CASSLGTGNYGYTF.